A single sample gave rise to the 10 T cell receptor beta chains below, sequenced in a study of shared clonotypes between healthy human individuals. Assay: immunoSEQ multiplex PCR; the TCRdb copy retains only in-frame clones and omits some. The sample lists roughly 1,500,000 clones, 98% occurring once. Input material: naive CD4+ T cells sorted from blood. Subset indicated: CD45RA+ positively selected. The receptors stem from a man aged 25-45 years in good health.

The V and J genes are TRBV11-2 and TRBJ1-5; 11 nucleotides align to TRBD1. The CDR3 totals 15 residues. Trimming took 5 bases from V and 6 from J; bases not matched to a gene: 6. CDR1 is SGHAT and CDR2 is FQNNGV in the germline V gene. The CDR3 spells CASSGGTGGSQPQHF. In nucleotides, the CDR3 is TGTGCCAGCAGCGGTGGGACAGGGGGTTCTCAGCCCCAGCATTTT.

This clone was seen a single time. This chain connects TRBV6-5 to TRBJ2-3, with D unresolved. The CDR3 runs to 14 residues. Trimming took 6 bases from V and 6 from J, leaving 16 bases between them. Germline CDR1 reads MNHEY; CDR2 reads SVGAGI. The CDR3 here is CASSLGFPSDTQYF. CDR3 bases: TGTGCCAGCAGCCTGGGCTTTCCAAGCGATACGCAGTATTTT.

This rearrangement joins TRBV6-1 to TRBJ2-7; a possible D gene is TRBD2 (6 bases). This CDR3 is 12 amino acids long. Trimming shortened V by 7 bases and J by 5 bases, and 12 bases separated the two germline ends. Germline CDR1 MNHNS, CDR2 SASEGT. CDR3 sequence reads: CASTEGLHEQYF. As DNA, the CDR3 is TGTGCCAGCACGGAGGGCCTTCACGAGCAGTACTTC.

The chain has TRBV29-1 and TRBJ2-7; 9 nucleotides match TRBD1. After removal of 0 bases from V and 2 bases from J, the junction contained 5 bases not matched to a gene. This CDR3 spans 15 amino acids. Per the germline V gene, CDR1 is SQVTM and CDR2 is ANQGSEA. The DNA of the CDR3 is TGCAGCGTTGAAGATTGGACAGGGGCGGCCTACGAGCAGTACTTC. The encoded protein is CSVEDWTGAAYEQYF.

The genes are TRBV2 and TRBJ1-5, with D possibly TRBD1 on 6 matching bases. CDR1 and CDR2 (germline): SNHLY, FYNNEI. V shed 8 bases and J shed 5 bases, with 16 bases lying between them. The CDR3 has 14 residues. The CDR3 is CASQKTGRDQPQHF. CDR3 coding DNA: TGTGCCAGCCAAAAAACAGGGCGGGATCAGCCCCAGCATTTT. The full variable domain, rest sourced from reference TRBV2 and TRBJ1-5, is EPEVTQTPSHQVTQMGQEVILRCVPISNHLYFYWYRQILGQKVEFLVSFYNNEISEKSEIFDDQFSVERPDGSNFTLKIRSTKLEDSAMYFCASQKTGRDQPQHFGDGTRLSIL.

The chain carries TRBV7-2 and TRBJ2-3, with D unclear. The CDR3 is made up of 14 amino acids. V lost 5 bases, J lost 4 bases, and 13 bases lay in between. Per germline, CDR1 SGHTA and CDR2 FQGNSA. In nucleotides, the CDR3 is TGTGCCAGCAGCCAGATCCCTAGGGCAGATACGCAGTATTTT. The encoded protein is CASSQIPRADTQYF.

The J gene is TRBJ1-4, the V gene TRBV5-5; the D is unclear. Germline V gene lookup returns CDR1 SGHKS and CDR2 YYEKEE (reference sequence). Trimming stripped 3 bases from V and 6 bases from J, with 15 bases between. The CDR3 totals 15 residues. The CDR3 here is CASSSHSVFDEKLFF. CDR3 DNA sequence: TGTGCCAGCAGCTCGCACAGCGTATTCGATGAAAAACTGTTTTTT.

This rearrangement joins TRBV19 to TRBJ1-2; 8 bases fit TRBD1. The CDR3 is 14 amino acids. Germline CDR1 is LNHDA and CDR2 is SQIVND (reference sequence). Losses at the gene ends were 8 bases for V and 4 bases for J; bases not matched to a gene: 9. Here the CDR3 DNA reads TGTGCCAGTGGACAGGGCGTCCTACTCTATGGCTACACCTTC. Translated, it gives CASGQGVLLYGYTF.

This clone was seen just once. The gene calls are TRBV5-1 and TRBJ1-4, with a weak D call TRBD1 (5 bases). Trimming took off 0 bases at V and 4 bases at J, with 10 bases between the two ends. Germline V CDR1 and CDR2: SGHRS, YFSETQ. This CDR3 is 15 amino acids long. CDR3 residues: CASSLALTDNEKLFF. In DNA, the CDR3 is TGCGCCAGCAGCTTGGCCCTGACAGATAATGAAAAACTGTTTTTT.

This chain links TRBV18 with TRBJ1-3; D unresolved. The germline V gene has CDR1 KGHSH and CDR2 LQKENI. Between the trimmed V and J ends, which lost 2 bases and 0 bases, there was a span of 11 bases. The CDR3 totals 16 residues. Here the CDR3 reads CASSPKHGVSGNTIYF. CDR3 sequence (DNA): TGTGCCAGCTCACCAAAGCACGGAGTCTCTGGAAACACCATATATTTT.